Below, one T cell receptor (beta chain) is given with its context. What it binds is unknown. Other DNA sequences within the sample encode an identical CDR3. The V gene lost 4 bases and the J gene lost 3 bases, with 1 base spanning the gap. From germline, CDR1 is SNHLY and CDR2 FYNNEI. CDR3 size: 11 residues. Partitioning of CD4+ cells yielded a CD45RA+ naive subset and a CD45RA-negative memory subset. Per the authors' pipeline: ImmunoSEQ junction-only sequences lacked quality scores, so their filtering differed. Sequenced by immunoSEQ multiplex PCR; TCRdb stores in-frame clones only, minus some. V, J and clone size are taken as reported in that table, and D and trimming were inferred from the DNA itself. The sample yields about 1 million clones, around 78% seen once. The data were obtained in a study of shared clonotypes between healthy human individuals. Findings of the study overall: Generally, estimated richness proved larger in naive subsets than it did in memory subsets.

The sequenced sample consisted of memory CD4+ T cells from PBMCs. This sample's subset: CD45RA-negative fraction. The sequence was obtained from a man aged 18 to 29 in good health. Some clones in this sample may be carry-over from other donors' samples. This chain uses TRBV2 with TRBJ2-1, with no clear D. The CDR3 loop reads CASSGYNEQFF. The CDR3 bases are TGTGCCAGCAGTGGCTACAATGAGCAGTTCTTC.